These T cell receptor beta chains were read from a single sample in a study of beta chain features in type 1 diabetes. The table came from immunoSEQ multiplex PCR; TCRdb's copy has only in-frame clones and leaves some out. The sample records more than 300,000 clones, roughly 13% being singletons. Sequenced sample: naive CD4+ T cells from blood. The source of these receptors is a woman younger than 30 with type 1 diabetes. Both conserved end residues are part of each CDR3. A D gene is named only where the DNA matches it firmly. Expanded clones are given a class, and other clones once, few, many or no size at all.

V	size	J	D	CDR3	DNA
TRBV19	.	TRBJ2-3	.	CASSISEFHMDTQYF	TGTGCCAGTAGTATTTCAGAATTTCACATGGATACGCAGTATTTT
TRBV7-2	.	TRBJ2-7	TRBD2	CASSNQRGTYEQYF	TGTGCCAGCAGCAACCAGCGGGGGACCTACGAGCAGTACTTC
TRBV7-2	.	TRBJ2-7	TRBD2	CASSLTGTNHEQYF	TGTGCCAGCAGCCTTACCGGGACTAACCACGAGCAGTACTTC
TRBV6-9	.	TRBJ2-3	TRBD1	CASTRQGDTQYF	TGTGCCAGCACCCGACAGGGAGACACGCAGTATTTT
TRBV27	.	TRBJ1-5	TRBD1	CASRSAGGGNNQPQHF	TGTGCCAGCAGATCCGCAGGGGGCGGAAACAATCAGCCCCAGCATTTT
TRBV9	.	TRBJ1-2	.	CASTTPPGNGYTF	TGTGCCAGCACCACCCCCCCGGGGAATGGCTACACCTTC
TRBV7-2	few	TRBJ2-4	.	CASSFGENDIQYF	TGTGCCAGCAGCTTCGGTGAGAACGACATTCAGTACTTC
TRBV7-3	few	TRBJ2-5	TRBD1	CASSLGTGGTQYF	TGTGCCAGCAGCTTAGGGACAGGAGGGACCCAGTACTTC
TRBV4-3	.	TRBJ2-7	.	CASSPNWAFSYEQYF	TGCGCCAGCAGCCCCAATTGGGCGTTCTCCTACGAGCAGTACTTC
TRBV7-6	.	TRBJ1-2	.	CASSSLGTPMGGYTF	TGTGCCAGCAGCTCCCTCGGGACTCCCATGGGTGGCTACACCTTC
TRBV7-2	few	TRBJ2-3	.	CASSPWSSTDTQYF	TGTGCCAGCAGCCCTTGGAGCAGCACAGATACGCAGTATTTT